A single T cell receptor (beta chain) is shown here with its context. In the study's own analysis: Quantification of nucleated cells was approximated via reference gene primer amplification. Profiling relied on immunoSEQ multiplex PCR, and the TCRdb table lists in-frame clones only, not all of them. V, J and clone size were drawn from that table, and D and trimming were deduced from the DNA. The repertoire holds about 180,000 clones, with roughly 80% as singletons. These data belong to a study of blood T cell repertoires in COVID-19. The CDR3 is made up of 17 amino acids. The clonotype comes from a woman between 65 and 79 years old with acute or convalescent COVID-19. This chain connects TRBV21-1 to TRBJ2-2; the table's TRBD2 call for D was not verified on the DNA. TRBV21-1 is a pseudogene. Sequences were obtained from peripheral blood. This CDR3 reads CASSFPSGRADTGELFF. DNA for the CDR3: TGTGCCAGCAGCTTCCCTAGCGGGAGGGCTGACACCGGGGAGCTGTTTTTT.